Reported below is one TCR beta chain. Its specificity is unknown. A multiplex PCR was run with 60 Vbeta primers and 13 Jbeta primers. Some clones are missing from TCRdb's copy, which holds only in-frame ones; the method was immunoSEQ multiplex PCR. The table includes under 200,000 clones, 65% to 85% detected once. The sample originates from a study of cytomegalovirus exposure and HLA in healthy donors. Study results and limitations: For most TCR beta V segments, an earlier analysis put the productive rate at about 87% or about 30% of the time.

Germline V gene lookup returns CDR1 SGHRS and CDR2 YFSETQ. Trimming cost V 5 bases and J 4 bases; bases outside gene matches: 24. The CDR3 is 20 amino acids. The sequenced material came from PBMCs. V and J are TRBV5-1 and TRBJ1-2; 9 nucleotides match TRBD1. The TCR comes from a woman in her thirties in good health and CMV-seropositive. The CDR3 bases are TGCGCCAGCAGTTTTAAGGACAGGGGCTCACACCGGGAATCATCCTATGGCTACACCTTC. It specifies CASSFKDRGSHRESSYGYTF.